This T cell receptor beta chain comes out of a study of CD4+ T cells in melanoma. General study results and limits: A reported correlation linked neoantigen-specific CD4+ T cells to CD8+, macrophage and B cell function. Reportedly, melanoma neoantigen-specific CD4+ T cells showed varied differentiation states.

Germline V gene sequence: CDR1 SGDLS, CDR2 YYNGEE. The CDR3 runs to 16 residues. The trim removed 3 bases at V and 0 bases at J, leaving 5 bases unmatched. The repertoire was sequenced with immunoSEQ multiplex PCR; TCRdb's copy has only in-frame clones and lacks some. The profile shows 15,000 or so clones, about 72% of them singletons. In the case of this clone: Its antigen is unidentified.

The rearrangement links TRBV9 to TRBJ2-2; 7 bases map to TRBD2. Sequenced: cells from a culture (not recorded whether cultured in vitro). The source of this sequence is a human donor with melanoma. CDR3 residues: CASSALTSSNTGELFF. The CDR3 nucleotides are TGTGCCAGCAGCGCCTTGACTAGCTCGAACACCGGGGAGCTGTTTTTT.